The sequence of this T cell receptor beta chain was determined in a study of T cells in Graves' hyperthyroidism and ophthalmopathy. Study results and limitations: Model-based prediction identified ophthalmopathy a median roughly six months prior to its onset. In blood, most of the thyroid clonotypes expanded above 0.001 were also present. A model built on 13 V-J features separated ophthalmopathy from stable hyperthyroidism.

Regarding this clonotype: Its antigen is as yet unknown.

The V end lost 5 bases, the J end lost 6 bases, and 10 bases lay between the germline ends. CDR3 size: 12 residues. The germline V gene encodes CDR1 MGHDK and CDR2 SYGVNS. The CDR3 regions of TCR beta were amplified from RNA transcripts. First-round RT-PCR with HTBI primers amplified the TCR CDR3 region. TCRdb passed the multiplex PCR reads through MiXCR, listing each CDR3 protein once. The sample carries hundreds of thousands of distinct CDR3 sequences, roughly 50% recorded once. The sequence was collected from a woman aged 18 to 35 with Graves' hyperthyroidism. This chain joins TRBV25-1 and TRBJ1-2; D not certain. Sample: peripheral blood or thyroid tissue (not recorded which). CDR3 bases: TGTGCCAGCAGTTACATGGGAAATGGCTACACCTTC. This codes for CASSYMGNGYTF.